The 11 T cell receptor beta chains below come from one sample, sequenced in a study of shared clonotypes between healthy human individuals. Terminally differentiated effector memory CD45RA+ cells were left out of the naive CD8 fraction, which was CD45RO-negative and positively selected for CCR7. Assay: immunoSEQ multiplex PCR; the TCRdb copy retains only in-frame clones and omits some. This table holds about 2 million clones, about 95% found once. Sequences were obtained from naive CD8+ T cells sorted from blood. The origin of the receptors is a man aged 18-30 years in good health.

This clone was observed once. Other DNA sequences in this sample translate to the same CDR3. This chain connects TRBV27 to TRBJ1-5; D call uncertain. The CDR3 loop spans 14 amino acids. V was clipped by 0 bases and J by 2 bases, with 5 bases between them. Germline assignment: CDR1 MNHEY and CDR2 SMNVEV (reference sequence). For the CDR3, the DNA is TGTGCCAGCAGTTTATCCGGGGGCAATCAGCCCCAGCATTTT. It specifies CASSLSGGNQPQHF.

This chain uses TRBV7-6 with TRBJ2-2; 7 bases fit TRBD1. Germline V gene lookup returns CDR1 SGHVS and CDR2 FNYEAQ. There are 16 residues in the CDR3. The ends lost 5 bases at V and 4 bases at J; junction bases unmatched: 10. CDR3 sequence (DNA): TGTGCCAGCAGCCCTCCGGAAGGGGGCGGCACCGGGGAGCTGTTTTTT. Translating it yields CASSPPEGGGTGELFF.

V and J are TRBV11-2 and TRBJ1-3, with unresolved D. Germline V gene lookup returns CDR1 SGHAT and CDR2 FQNNGV. The CDR3 runs to 14 residues. Trimming shortened V by 0 bases and J by 0 bases, and 3 bases separated the two germline ends. CDR3 nucleotide sequence: TGTGCCAGCAGCTTAGATAGCTCTGGAAACACCATATATTTT. This gives the protein CASSLDSSGNTIYF.

A few counts support this clone. The genes are TRBV18 and TRBJ1-1; no clear D. Trimming shortened V by 2 bases and J by 0 bases, and 10 bases separated the two germline ends. Germline lookup yields CDR1 KGHSH and CDR2 LQKENI. This CDR3 contains 15 residues. The CDR3 spells CASSPNAYVNTEAFF. Here the CDR3 DNA reads TGTGCCAGCTCACCAAACGCATACGTGAACACTGAAGCTTTCTTT. Combining the CDR3 with reference TRBV18 and TRBJ1-1 gives the whole variable domain NAGVMQNPRHLVRRRGQEARLRCSPMKGHSHVYWYRQLPEEGLKFMVYLQKENIIDESGMPKERFSAEFPKEGPSILRIQQVVRGDSAAYFCASSPNAYVNTEAFFGQGTRLTVV.

The rearrangement uses TRBV30 and TRBJ2-1; tentatively, D is TRBD1 (6 bases). Germline V gives CDR1 GTSNPN, CDR2 SVGIG (reference sequence). The CDR3 spans 12 residues. Trimming removed 2 bases at V and 6 bases at J, with 8 bases between. The CDR3 DNA is TGTGCCTGGAGTTCAGGGGCCAATGAGCAGTTCTTC. Amino acids: CAWSSGANEQFF.

V and J are TRBV18 and TRBJ2-7; D is possibly TRBD2 (5 bases). In germline, CDR1 is KGHSH, CDR2 LQKENI. The length of the CDR3 is 13 residues. The germline V and J ends were trimmed by 4 bases and 5 bases, with 12 bases remaining between them. The CDR3 bases are TGTGCCAGCTCACTAGGGCCCGGGGACGAGCAGTACTTC. It codes for CASSLGPGDEQYF.

The chain recombines TRBV7-2 with TRBJ2-4, with TRBD1 matching over 7 bases. Looked up from germline, CDR1 is SGHTA and CDR2 is FQGNSA. The V segment lost 1 base and the J segment 6 bases; nucleotides outside the gene matches: 0. The CDR3 runs 13 residues. Written as DNA, the CDR3 is TGTGCCAGCAGCTTAGAGGGGGCAAACATTCAGTACTTC. Translation gives CASSLEGANIQYF.

The chain employs TRBV6-5 and TRBJ1-4, with TRBD1 matching over 10 bases. From germline, CDR1 is MNHEY and CDR2 SVGAGI. Unmatched junction bases numbered 5, after V lost 6 bases and J lost 4 bases. The CDR3 length is 15 residues. The CDR3 is CASSRDRGRNEKLFF. CDR3 coding DNA: TGTGCCAGCAGCCGCGACAGGGGGCGTAATGAAAAACTGTTTTTT.

The chain links TRBV11-2 to TRBJ2-5; D call uncertain. Germline lookup yields CDR1 SGHAT and CDR2 FQNNGV. The germline V and J ends were trimmed by 5 bases and 4 bases, with 8 bases remaining between them. The length of the CDR3 is 12 residues. The CDR3 coding sequence is TGTGCCAGCAGCCTGCAGCCAGAGACCCAGTACTTC. The encoded protein is CASSLQPETQYF.

This sequence joins TRBV13 and TRBJ1-2, with TRBD1 as a possible D gene (5 bases). This CDR3 is 13 amino acids long. V dropped 5 bases and J dropped 7 bases, with 14 bases sitting between them. CDR1 and CDR2 from the germline V gene are PRHDT and FYEKMQ (reference sequence). The CDR3 DNA reads TGTGCCAGCAGCACGGGGCGCTTGGGTGGCTACACCTTC. Its translation is CASSTGRLGGYTF.

The gene calls are TRBV7-8 and TRBJ1-2; 9 positions match TRBD1. V trimming: 6 bases; J trimming: 9 bases; junction bases outside the gene matches: 8. The length of the CDR3 is 13 residues. From germline, CDR1 is SGHVS and CDR2 FQNEAQ. The CDR3 nucleotides read TGTGCCAGCAGTTTGACAGGGGGTGAGAGCTACACCTTC. Translation: CASSLTGGESYTF.